This TCR beta chain was documented in a study of post-analysis software for immune sequencing data. Study-wide context: The study covered relapsing-remitting, secondary progressive and progressive-relapsing courses of multiple sclerosis. Study observations and caveats: Comparison of patients with controls showed about 5 TRBV segments more frequent in patients, TRBV5-6, TRBV5-1 and TRBV20-1 among them.

Worth noting for this clonotype: What it binds is unknown.

The CDR3 loop spans 13 amino acids. V lost 0 bases and J lost 3, with 9 bases in between. Per the germline V gene, CDR1 is DFQATT and CDR2 is SNEGSKA (reference sequence). TCR beta cDNA libraries included unique molecular identifiers. TCRdb re-derived calls from the PCR reads in MiXCR, one entry per CDR3 protein. The profile shows hundreds of thousands of distinct CDR3 sequences, around 53% of them singletons. This rearrangement joins TRBV20-1 to TRBJ2-7; the D is unclear. This clonotype was sampled from a girl between 10 and 17 years old with multiple sclerosis. Specimen: blood. Here the CDR3 DNA reads TGCAGTGCTAGAGAGGGCTTGGACTACGAGCAGTACTTC. Its protein product is CSAREGLDYEQYF.